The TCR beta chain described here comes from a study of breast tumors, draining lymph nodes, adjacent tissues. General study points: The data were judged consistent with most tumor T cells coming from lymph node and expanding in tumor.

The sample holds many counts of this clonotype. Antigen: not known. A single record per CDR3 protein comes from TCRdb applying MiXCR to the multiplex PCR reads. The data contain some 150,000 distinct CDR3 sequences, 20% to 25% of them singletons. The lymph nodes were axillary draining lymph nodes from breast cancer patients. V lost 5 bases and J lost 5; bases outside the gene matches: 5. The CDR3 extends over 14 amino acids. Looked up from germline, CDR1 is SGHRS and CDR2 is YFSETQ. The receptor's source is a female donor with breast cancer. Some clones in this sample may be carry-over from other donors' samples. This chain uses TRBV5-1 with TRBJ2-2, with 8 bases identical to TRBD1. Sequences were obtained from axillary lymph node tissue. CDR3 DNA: TGCGCCAGCAGGGAGACAGGGGTGACCGGGGAGCTGTTTTTT. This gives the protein CASRETGVTGELFF.